These T cell receptor beta chains were read from a single sample in a study of CD8 T cells in ankylosing spondylitis. TCRdb reprocessed the 5' RACE reads via MiXCR and lists one record per CDR3 protein. The data hold around 770,000 distinct CDR3 sequences, with around 11% observed a single time. The sample taken for sequencing was blood, either unsorted or a sorted T cell fraction (not recorded which). The receptors originated from a male donor with ankylosing spondylitis. The CDR3 runs from the conserved cysteine through the conserved F or W. A D gene is named only where the DNA matches it firmly. Rows may omit the clone size; those that give it use once, few, many or a size class.

CASSRPGQKGTEAFF	TGTGCCAGCAGCCGCCCCGGACAGAAGGGCACTGAAGCTTTCTTT	TRBJ1-1	few	TRBV4-2	-
CSAPGPVYEQYF	TGCAGTGCTCCCGGACCGGTCTACGAGCAGTACTTC	TRBJ2-7	many	TRBV20-1	-
CASSQDEGGDSYNEQFF	TGTGCCAGCAGCCAAGATGAGGGGGGGGATTCCTACAATGAGCAGTTCTTC	TRBJ2-1	few	TRBV4-2	-
CASSFSRLDYTGELFF	TGTGCCAGCAGCTTTTCGCGACTAGATTACACCGGGGAGCTGTTTTTT	TRBJ2-2	-	TRBV5-6	-
CSAGAGTDTQYF	TGCAGCGCCGGGGCCGGCACAGATACGCAGTATTTT	TRBJ2-3	few	TRBV29-1	-
CASSLAPGAIETQYF	TGCGCCAGCAGCTTGGCCCCAGGGGCAATCGAGACCCAGTACTTC	TRBJ2-5	few	TRBV5-1	-
CSAIPGQGIGEQFF	TGCAGTGCTATCCCGGGACAGGGGATCGGTGAGCAGTTCTTC	TRBJ2-1	-	TRBV20-1	TRBD1
CSAWTAGTDTQYF	TGCAGTGCCTGGACAGCGGGCACAGATACGCAGTATTTT	TRBJ2-3	-	TRBV20-1	-
CASSLGGTGRSTEAFF	TGTGCCAGCAGCTTGGGCGGGACAGGGAGAAGCACTGAAGCTTTCTTT	TRBJ1-1	-	TRBV5-6	TRBD1
CASSAGSSYNEQFF	TGTGCCAGCAGCGCGGGGAGCTCCTACAATGAGCAGTTCTTC	TRBJ2-1	few	TRBV7-9	-
CATSVIGQGGYEQYF	TGTGCCACCAGCGTTATAGGACAGGGGGGCTACGAGCAGTACTTC	TRBJ2-7	few	TRBV15	TRBD1
CASSGTRELSYEQYF	TGTGCCAGCTCTGGGACCCGTGAGCTCTCCTACGAGCAGTACTTC	TRBJ2-7	-	TRBV18	-
CSGLAGYYNEQFF	TGCAGTGGTCTAGCGGGGTACTACAATGAGCAGTTCTTC	TRBJ2-1	many	TRBV20-1	TRBD2
CASSAPAGPYEQYF	TGCGCCAGCAGCGCCCCGGCAGGCCCCTACGAGCAGTACTTC	TRBJ2-7	-	TRBV4-1	-